This T cell receptor (beta chain) was observed in a study of T cells in localized non-small cell lung cancer. General observations from the study: Tumor samples were not multi-region, leaving intratumor heterogeneity unexcluded. Uninvolved adjacent lung had higher T cell clonality than tumor and all other tissues. The appearance of a median about 60 of the top 100 tumor clones was seen in adjacent lung.

About this clone itself: Its antigen is not known.

This CDR3 has 14 amino acids. Germline CDR1 is LNHDA and CDR2 is SQIVND (reference sequence). V was cut by 6 bases and J by 5 bases, with 16 bases left in between. The protocol was immunoSEQ multiplex PCR, while the TCRdb copy is restricted to in-frame clones and leaves out a portion. The repertoire has fewer than 40,000 clones, under 85% of them found once; the top ten carry about two fifths. Sequences were derived from peripheral blood, sampled before any cancer treatment. This chain links TRBV19 with TRBJ2-5, with a possible D match to TRBD2 (5 bases). The receptor was derived from an older male donor with stage II squamous cell lung carcinoma. CDR3 in DNA: TGTGCCAGTAGCCGGTTGGACTTTGCTGAGACCCAGTACTTC. Translated: CASSRLDFAETQYF.